This T cell receptor (beta chain) was recovered during a study of shared T cell receptors in the human thymus. The CDR3 sequence is 16 residues long. Germline CDR1 MGHRA, CDR2 YSYEKL. Trimming took 0 bases from V and 6 from J; bases not matched to a gene: 5. Produced via immunoSEQ multiplex PCR; TCRdb's table is partial and in-frame only. There are some 640,000 clones in the sample; roughly 86% occur only once, and approximately 0.0097% lies in the top ten. A further study also used this sample, focusing on human thymus T cells. That work states: In corrective heart surgery, resections were taken, and these provided the thymus tissue. Thymic and blood repertoires seemed to show skewed V and J gene use.

This rearrangement joins TRBV4-1 to TRBJ1-4, with 9 bases identical to TRBD1. Source material: thymocytes. This clonotype was obtained from a boy in the first two years of life with a congenital heart defect. In nucleotides, the CDR3 is TGCGCCAGCAGCCAAGATGCCCACAGGGGGCATGAAAAACTGTTTTTT. Translating it yields CASSQDAHRGHEKLFF.